The present entry profiles one T cell receptor beta chain with its context. Antigen unknown. Produced via immunoSEQ multiplex PCR; TCRdb's table is partial and in-frame only. Of about 19,000 clones in the sample, more than 90% were seen once. The germline gives CDR1 WNHNN, CDR2 SYGVQD (reference sequence). This CDR3 is 13 amino acids long. Deletions cut 6 bases from V and 10 bases from J, with 18 bases between. The sample is drawn from a study of untreated major depressive disorder. Findings of the study overall: CD4+ T cells from depressed patients used TRBV05-01 (Vbeta 5.1) more often than controls.

J is TRBJ1-1 and V is TRBV10-1; D is undetermined. The sequence was obtained from a woman in her thirties or forties with major depressive disorder. The sequenced sample was CD4+ T cells from PBMCs. The chain's CDR3 is CASSEHFPSGAFF. The CDR3, as DNA: TGCGCCAGCAGCGAACACTTCCCTTCCGGAGCTTTCTTT.